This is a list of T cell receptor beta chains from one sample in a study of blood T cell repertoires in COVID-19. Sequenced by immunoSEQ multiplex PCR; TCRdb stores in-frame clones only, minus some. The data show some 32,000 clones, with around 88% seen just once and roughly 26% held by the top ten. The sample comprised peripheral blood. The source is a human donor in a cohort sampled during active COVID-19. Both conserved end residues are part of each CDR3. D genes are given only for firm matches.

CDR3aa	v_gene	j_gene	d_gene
CASSFQQGYGYTF	TRBV27	TRBJ1-2	-
CASSQDTRTGGREQYF	TRBV3-1/TRBV3-2	TRBJ2-7	TRBD1
CASHVGGYGYTF	TRBV2	TRBJ1-2	-
CASSSATASNEKLFF	TRBV27	TRBJ1-4	-
CASSPRDRALHF	TRBV14	TRBJ1-6	TRBD1
CASSSLDSFRTEAFF	TRBV7-2	TRBJ1-1	-
CASSHVRDRFFTDTQYF	TRBV19	TRBJ2-3	TRBD1
CASSLGGGAESYGYTF	TRBV5-1	TRBJ1-2	-
CASSLSAEGETQYF	TRBV5-6	TRBJ2-5	-
CAWRQLAGSYNEQFF	TRBV30	TRBJ2-1	TRBD2
CASSQVAGTYNEQFF	TRBV4-2	TRBJ2-1	TRBD2
CASSRAGGSYEQYF	TRBV4-2	TRBJ2-7	TRBD2
CASSKGAGGVDEQFF	TRBV21-1	TRBJ2-1	-
CASRDRGAGNTEAFF	TRBV6-5	TRBJ1-1	-
CASSSREAGANVLTF	TRBV4-1	TRBJ2-6	-
CASSQETLGGTEAFF	TRBV4-2	TRBJ1-1	-
CASSPPRGYTEAFF	TRBV3-1/TRBV3-2	TRBJ1-1	-
CASSLNAPGLGVLWTQYF	TRBV11-2	TRBJ2-5	TRBD2
CTRRESGIRGYTF	TRBV1	TRBJ1-2	-
CASGLAGGLVETQYF	TRBV5-5	TRBJ2-5	TRBD2
CASSPGQGAYNEQFF	TRBV5-1	TRBJ2-1	TRBD1
CASSQGRGTGGNTIYF	TRBV4-1	TRBJ1-3	TRBD1
CASSGPGGGNQPQHF	TRBV19	TRBJ1-5	-
CASSPGWGRFGYTF	TRBV7-2	TRBJ1-2	-
CATRGPATWDTEAFF	TRBV19	TRBJ1-1	-
CASSLADFPSYNEQFF	TRBV7-9	TRBJ2-1	-
CASSLRRGEKLFF	TRBV5-4	TRBJ1-4	-
CASSLTGDQPQHF	TRBV5-5	TRBJ1-5	TRBD1
CASSPRDSPNTGELFF	TRBV5-1	TRBJ2-2	TRBD1
CASSLLGGDGNTIYF	TRBV5-1	TRBJ1-3	-
CASSFEGTSYEQYF	TRBV5-1	TRBJ2-7	-
CASSATGLAVTGELFF	TRBV6-1	TRBJ2-2	TRBD2
CASSLKGQPEAFF	TRBV7-9	TRBJ1-1	-
CASSEENGRPSNQPQHF	TRBV6-1	TRBJ1-5	-
CSVDPGGREQYF	TRBV29-1	TRBJ2-7	TRBD1
CASSKSGTGGSGANVLTF	TRBV21-1	TRBJ2-6	-
CASSIVRSGGEQFF	TRBV19	TRBJ2-1	TRBD2
CASSYEGSPLHF	TRBV6-5	TRBJ1-6	-
CASTTGTTANYGYTF	TRBV5-1	TRBJ1-2	-
CASCRRGSRGYGYTF	TRBV6-5	TRBJ1-2	-
CASSQDRGNPETQYF	TRBV4-2	TRBJ2-5	TRBD1
CASSFGAGGTGELFF	TRBV5-1	TRBJ2-2	-